Listed below are T cell receptor beta chains from one sample, sequenced in a study of radiation and T cells in renal cell carcinoma. Assay used: immunoSEQ multiplex PCR; TCRdb lists only in-frame clones, some missing. The sample holds about 130,000 clones, more than 70% seen once. Material: blood, obtained from a patient whose treatment included radiotherapy and nephrectomy. The receptors were gathered from a woman in her fifties or sixties with renal cell carcinoma. The CDR3 runs from the conserved cysteine through the conserved F or W. The order of the fields is V gene, J gene, CDR3 length, D gene, clone size, CDR3 DNA, CDR3 protein. The D gene is left open where the match is weak. Not every row has a clone size; where given, it reads once, few, many or a size class.

TRBV6-5	TRBJ2-7	15	.	.	TGTGCCAGCCAAGTGGCAGGGGAGAGCTCCTACGAGCAGTACTTC	CASQVAGESSYEQYF
TRBV2	TRBJ1-1	14	.	.	TGTGCCAGCACCCCACAGGGTAGGGACACTGAAGCTTTCTTT	CASTPQGRDTEAFF
TRBV19	TRBJ1-5	13	.	.	TGTGCCAGTAGTCGGCAGGTCAATCAGCCCCAGCATTTT	CASSRQVNQPQHF
TRBV19	TRBJ1-4	17	.	.	TGTGCCAGTAGCGAGCCTATCAGGGGAAGGATGAATGAAAAACTGTTTTTT	CASSEPIRGRMNEKLFF
TRBV19	TRBJ1-2	15	TRBD1	once	TGTGCCAGTAGTATGGCCCGAATCCAGGGGGATGGCTACACCTTC	CASSMARIQGDGYTF
TRBV18	TRBJ1-3	13	.	.	TGTGCCAGCTCACGGCAGAACGGAAACACCATATATTTT	CASSRQNGNTIYF
TRBV19	TRBJ1-1	18	.	.	TGTGCCAGTAGTTTACCACAACAGAAAAGGGCCTCGAACACTGAAGCTTTCTTT	CASSLPQQKRASNTEAFF
TRBV6-1	TRBJ2-7	12	.	once	TGTGCCAGCAGTCCCCTTTATCACGAGCAGTACTTC	CASSPLYHEQYF
TRBV9	TRBJ2-2	14	TRBD1	.	TGTGCCAGCGACGAGACAGGGACAGCCGGGGAGCTGTTTTTT	CASDETGTAGELFF
TRBV19	TRBJ1-1	14	.	.	TGTGCCAGTACTCCGACAGGCTTCGACACTGAAGCTTTCTTT	CASTPTGFDTEAFF
TRBV4-3	TRBJ2-5	16	TRBD1	.	TGCGCCAGCAGCCAGGGGGGACAGGGGGGAGCAGAGACCCAGTACTTC	CASSQGGQGGAETQYF
TRBV5-5	TRBJ1-5	16	.	.	TGTGCCAGCAGCTCCCGTCGGGCGCGGTTTAATCAGCCCCAGCATTTT	CASSSRRARFNQPQHF
TRBV10-1	TRBJ1-5	16	TRBD1	.	TGCGCCAGCGACGGGACAGGGGCTTTAAGCAATCAGCCCCAGCATTTT	CASDGTGALSNQPQHF
TRBV5-4	TRBJ1-2	13	.	.	TGTGCCAGCAGCTTCGAGAAGAACTATGGCTACACCTTC	CASSFEKNYGYTF
TRBV11-1	TRBJ1-1	15	.	.	TGTGCCAGCAGCCAAAGACAGGCAGGGTGGGCTGAAGCTTTCTTT	CASSQRQAGWAEAFF
TRBV7-2	TRBJ1-5	13	TRBD1	.	TGTGCCACGGGACAGGGGAGCAATCAGCCCCAGCATTTT	CATGQGSNQPQHF
TRBV4-3	TRBJ1-4	15	TRBD1	few	TGCGCCAGCAGCCAGGGAGACAGGGATAATGAAAAACTGTTTTTT	CASSQGDRDNEKLFF
TRBV7-9	TRBJ1-1	14	.	once	TGTGCCAGCAGCTTAGAAGCAGGGGACACTGAAGCTTTCTTT	CASSLEAGDTEAFF
TRBV5-1	TRBJ2-7	14	TRBD1	.	TGCGCCAGCAGCCCCGGGACAGGGGCCTACGAGCAGTACTTC	CASSPGTGAYEQYF
TRBV18	TRBJ1-1	16	.	.	TGTGCCAGCTCACCGCCGGACGCGGGGAAGCACACTGAAGCTTTCTTT	CASSPPDAGKHTEAFF
TRBV4-1	TRBJ1-2	18	TRBD1	.	TGCGCCAGCAGCCAAGATCCCGGACAGGGGGCCTCAATTTATGGCTACACCTTC	CASSQDPGQGASIYGYTF
TRBV7-9	TRBJ2-1	11	.	once	TGTGCCAGCAGCCAAGGACCCGAGCAGTTCTTC	CASSQGPEQFF